A selection of T cell receptor beta chains follows, all from one sample in a study of T cell changes during pregnancy in multiple sclerosis. Using immunoSEQ multiplex PCR, the repertoire was profiled, and TCRdb retains in-frame clones only, with some absent. The sample has approximately 90,000 clones; around 94% are singletons. Sequenced material: peripheral blood, taken in the third trimester of pregnancy. These receptors all stem from a female donor with multiple sclerosis, enrolled in a pregnancy study. CDR3s include the opening cysteine and the closing phenylalanine or tryptophan. The D gene is left open where the match is weak.

cdr3_aa cdr3_nt v_call d_call j_call
CASSPWTSNNEQFF TGCGCCAGCAGCCCCTGGACTAGTAACAATGAGCAGTTCTTC TRBV5-1 TRBD2 TRBJ2-1
CASTTGGAYEQYF TGTGCCAGCACGACAGGTGGGGCCTACGAGCAGTACTTC TRBV6-4 NA TRBJ2-7
CASSRQGAITEAFF TGTGCCAGCAGCCGACAGGGGGCGATTACTGAAGCTTTCTTT TRBV7-9 TRBD1 TRBJ1-1
CASSSRQGAYEQYF TGTGCCAGCAGTTCCCGACAGGGGGCCTACGAGCAGTACTTC TRBV27 TRBD1 TRBJ2-7
CASSSTTGGQETQYF TGTGCCAGCAGCTCTACGACAGGAGGACAAGAGACCCAGTACTTC TRBV7-8 NA TRBJ2-5
CASSRVKVLAANTGELFF TGTGCCAGCAGCCGCGTAAAAGTACTAGCGGCCAACACCGGGGAGCTGTTTTTT TRBV7-9 TRBD2 TRBJ2-2
CASSNSQDIYEQYF TGTGCCAGCAGCAATAGTCAGGACATCTACGAGCAGTACTTC TRBV21-1 NA TRBJ2-7
CASSLGGGNRGKNIQYF TGTGCCAGCAGCTTAGGAGGCGGGAATAGGGGCAAAAACATTCAGTACTTC TRBV11-3 NA TRBJ2-4
CASTSLIGGLRWTNYGYTF TGTGCCAGCACCTCGCTGATCGGGGGGCTACGGTGGACTAACTATGGCTACACCTTC TRBV28 NA TRBJ1-2
CAIRGISDTQYF TGTGCCATCCGAGGGATTTCAGATACGCAGTATTTT TRBV10-3 NA TRBJ2-3
CASSGRVGGDEAFF TGTGCCAGCTCGGGACGGGTCGGGGGGGACGAAGCTTTCTTT TRBV18 NA TRBJ1-1
CASSQAILTANYGYTF TGCGCCAGCAGCCAAGCTATCCTTACGGCTAACTATGGCTACACCTTC TRBV4-1 NA TRBJ1-2
CASSLGMGLISEQYF TGTGCCAGCAGCTTAGGAATGGGACTGATCTCCGAGCAGTACTTC TRBV7-9 NA TRBJ2-7
CAWTRGTGRTDTQYF TGTGCCTGGACCCGAGGGACAGGGCGCACAGATACGCAGTATTTT TRBV30 TRBD1 TRBJ2-3
CAISKTSGSDEQYF TGTGCCATCAGCAAGACTAGCGGGAGTGACGAGCAGTACTTC TRBV10-3 TRBD2 TRBJ2-7
CASSRGGGRAHEQFF TGTGCCAGCAGTCGGGGGGGCGGGAGGGCACATGAGCAGTTCTTC TRBV28 TRBD2 TRBJ2-1
CATSRVSGNRANTEAFF TGTGCCACCAGCAGAGTAAGTGGTAACAGGGCTAACACTGAAGCTTTCTTT TRBV15 NA TRBJ1-1